This is a list of T cell receptor beta chains from one sample in a study of cytomegalovirus exposure and HLA in healthy donors. Measured with immunoSEQ multiplex PCR; TCRdb has only the in-frame clones, and not every one. Among 100,000 to 150,000 clones, just over 65% were seen once, and the ten largest hold 1.5% to 1.7%. Source material: PBMCs. Every receptor here comes from a man younger than 35 in good health and CMV-seronegative. CDR3s include the opening cysteine and the closing phenylalanine or tryptophan. The D gene is left open where the match is weak. Where a row states a size, it is once, few, many or the class of an expanded clone; other rows omit it.

TRBJ1-3	TRBV11-2	.	TRBD1	CASSAWTGGSGNTIYF	TGTGCCAGCAGCGCATGGACAGGGGGCTCTGGAAACACCATATATTTT
TRBJ1-4	TRBV30	.	.	CAWSSLLNEKLFF	TGTGCCTGGAGCAGTCTCCTTAATGAAAAACTGTTTTTT
TRBJ2-7	TRBV9	few	.	CASSSTARGEQYF	TGTGCCAGCAGCAGTACAGCTCGAGGGGAGCAGTACTTC
TRBJ1-3	TRBV2	.	TRBD1	CAIGQGLISGNTIYF	TGTGCCATCGGACAGGGACTCATCTCTGGAAACACCATATATTTT
TRBJ2-7	TRBV10-2	.	TRBD1	CASTDGTGLGLEQYF	TGCGCCAGCACCGACGGGACAGGGTTGGGGCTCGAGCAGTACTTC
TRBJ1-2	TRBV7-2	few	TRBD1	CASSFDLGDSSNYGYTF	TGTGCCAGCAGCTTCGATCTGGGGGACAGCAGTAACTATGGCTACACCTTC
TRBJ2-5	TRBV6-6	few	.	CASRLQQRQYF	TGTGCCAGCAGGCTTCAGCAGCGGCAGTACTTC
TRBJ2-1	TRBV27	.	TRBD1	CASSSRAGTGYYNEQFF	TGTGCCAGCAGTTCTCGTGCCGGGACAGGGTACTACAATGAGCAGTTCTTC
TRBJ1-3	TRBV7-9	.	TRBD1	CASSHRQGASGNTIYF	TGTGCCAGCAGCCATAGACAGGGGGCATCTGGAAACACCATATATTTT
TRBJ1-5	TRBV10-3	.	TRBD1	CAIRRGTGDGQPQHF	TGTGCCATCAGGAGGGGGACAGGGGATGGACAGCCCCAGCATTTT
TRBJ1-3	TRBV7-9	few	.	CASSFERNTIYF	TGTGCCAGCAGCTTCGAGAGAAACACCATATATTTT
TRBJ1-1	TRBV6-6	.	TRBD1	CASRQTGGQNTEAFF	TGTGCCAGCAGACAGACAGGGGGTCAGAACACTGAAGCTTTCTTT
TRBJ2-7	TRBV6-1	.	.	CASMIGVYEQYF	TGTGCCAGCATGATAGGGGTCTACGAGCAGTACTTC
TRBJ2-7	TRBV6-5	.	TRBD1	CASSYSRDRGHEQYF	TGTGCCAGCAGTTACTCTCGGGACAGGGGGCACGAGCAGTACTTC
TRBJ2-7	TRBV4-1	.	TRBD1	CASSGQDYEQYF	TGCGCCAGCAGTGGACAGGACTACGAGCAGTACTTC
TRBJ2-7	TRBV9	.	TRBD2	CASSGREGHYEQYF	TGTGCCAGCTCGGGGCGGGAGGGCCACTACGAGCAGTACTTC
TRBJ2-3	TRBV10-1	once	.	CASSGVTDTQYF	TGCGCCAGCAGCGGGGTTACAGATACGCAGTATTTT
TRBJ2-3	TRBV19	.	TRBD1	CASSGPSDRVTDTQYF	TGTGCCAGTAGTGGACCCTCGGACAGGGTGACAGATACGCAGTATTTT
TRBJ1-6	TRBV4-3	.	.	CASSQEQGNSPLHF	TGCGCCAGCAGCCAAGAACAGGGTAATTCACCTCTCCACTTT
TRBJ2-7	TRBV4-1	few	.	CASSLSRGLKTYEQYF	TGCGCCAGCAGCTTAAGCCGGGGACTGAAAACCTACGAGCAGTACTTC
TRBJ2-1	TRBV25-1	.	.	CASTRKGEGDEQFF	TGTGCCAGCACTAGAAAGGGTGAGGGTGATGAGCAGTTCTTC
TRBJ2-7	TRBV29-1	.	TRBD1	CSVEGTGQVSYEQYF	TGCAGCGTTGAAGGGACAGGACAAGTCTCCTACGAGCAGTACTTC
TRBJ1-2	TRBV11-2	.	.	CASSSAWAYNYGYTF	TGTGCCAGCAGCTCTGCCTGGGCGTATAACTATGGCTACACCTTC
TRBJ2-3	TRBV10-2	.	TRBD2	CASSVAGALDTQYF	TGCGCCAGCAGTGTAGCGGGAGCTCTAGATACGCAGTATTTT
TRBJ2-7	TRBV5-8	.	TRBD2	CASKLLAGYEQYF	TGTGCCAGCAAACTACTAGCGGGCTACGAGCAGTACTTC
TRBJ2-7	TRBV5-5	.	.	CASSSAVYEQYF	TGTGCCAGCAGCTCAGCGGTATACGAGCAGTACTTC
TRBJ1-5	TRBV6-5	.	TRBD1	CASREDRAGRPQHF	TGTGCCAGCAGAGAAGACAGGGCGGGACGCCCCCAGCATTTT
TRBJ1-1	TRBV7-6	.	TRBD1	CASSYNRGNTEAFF	TGTGCCAGCAGCTATAACAGGGGGAACACTGAAGCTTTCTTT
TRBJ2-2	TRBV4-3	.	TRBD2	CASSQQTSGRELFF	TGCGCCAGCAGCCAGCAGACTAGCGGGAGAGAGCTGTTTTTT
TRBJ2-3	TRBV27	.	.	CASRTLGLRSTTDTQYF	TGTGCCAGCAGGACCCTTGGTTTGCGGAGCACAACAGATACGCAGTATTTT
TRBJ2-3	TRBV28	.	.	CASSLKWLRQGTDTQYF	TGTGCCAGCAGCCTAAAATGGCTCCGACAGGGCACAGATACGCAGTATTTT
TRBJ1-2	TRBV7-6	once	.	CASSPRKGPLRSYGYTF	TGTGCCAGCAGTCCTAGGAAAGGCCCCCTACGCAGCTATGGCTACACCTTC
TRBJ2-1	TRBV19	.	TRBD2	CASRRAGDHEQFF	TGTGCCAGTAGACGAGCGGGAGACCATGAGCAGTTCTTC
TRBJ2-7	TRBV5-1	.	TRBD1	CASSLEWTGDEQYF	TGCGCCAGCAGCTTGGAGTGGACAGGGGACGAGCAGTACTTC
TRBJ2-7	TRBV11-2	.	.	CASSLQKVRAYEQYF	TGTGCCAGCAGCCTACAGAAGGTTCGAGCCTACGAGCAGTACTTC
TRBJ2-1	TRBV7-9	.	TRBD1	CASSLARGRAVGEQFF	TGTGCCAGCAGCTTAGCGAGGGGGCGGGCGGTGGGTGAGCAGTTCTTC
TRBJ1-2	TRBV29-1	.	TRBD1	CSVLARDSILYGYTF	TGCAGCGTGCTTGCCCGGGACAGCATTCTCTATGGCTACACCTTC
TRBJ2-5	TRBV2	.	TRBD2	CASGSGTRLETQYF	TGTGCCAGCGGCTCCGGGACTAGATTAGAGACCCAGTACTTC
TRBJ2-7	TRBV25-1	.	.	CASSAGPRTVYEQYF	TGTGCCAGCAGTGCGGGACCCCGGACAGTCTACGAGCAGTACTTC
TRBJ2-7	TRBV28	once	.	CASNSGGNEQYF	TGTGCCAGCAACTCTGGGGGGAACGAGCAGTACTTC
TRBJ1-1	TRBV14	.	TRBD1	CASSKTGGAVNTEAFF	TGTGCCAGCAGCAAGACAGGGGGCGCGGTGAACACTGAAGCTTTCTTT
TRBJ1-1	TRBV29-1	once	.	CSVTQGLYTEAFF	TGCAGCGTTACCCAGGGACTCTACACTGAAGCTTTCTTT
TRBJ1-1	TRBV28	.	.	CASSLPGIEAFF	TGTGCCAGCAGTTTACCAGGGATTGAAGCTTTCTTT
TRBJ1-4	TRBV28	few	.	CASRQTADEKLFF	TGTGCCAGCAGACAGACAGCTGATGAAAAACTGTTTTTT
TRBJ1-2	TRBV27	once	.	CASTPGGSNYGYTF	TGTGCCAGCACCCCGGGTGGTTCTAACTATGGCTACACCTTC
TRBJ1-4	TRBV30	.	.	CAWSVQGGTNEKLFF	TGTGCCTGGAGTGTACAGGGTGGTACTAATGAAAAACTGTTTTTT
TRBJ2-6	TRBV15	.	.	CATSRDHGANVLTF	TGTGCCACCAGCAGAGATCATGGGGCCAACGTCCTGACTTTC
TRBJ2-1	TRBV12-2	.	.	CASRLDQGSYNEQFF	TGTGCAAGTCGCTTAGACCAGGGTAGCTACAATGAGCAGTTCTTC
TRBJ1-1	TRBV4-3	.	.	CASSQVDRNTEAFF	TGCGCCAGCAGCCAAGTAGACAGGAACACTGAAGCTTTCTTT
TRBJ2-5	TRBV6-1	.	TRBD2	CASSARIAGGSPVETQYF	TGTGCCAGCAGTGCCCGAATAGCGGGGGGGTCTCCGGTAGAGACCCAGTACTTC
TRBJ1-4	TRBV5-1	.	.	CASSLGQTNEKLFF	TGCGCCAGCAGCTTGGGTCAGACTAATGAAAAACTGTTTTTT
TRBJ2-7	TRBV6-1	few	.	CASTPRRAYEQYF	TGTGCCAGCACGCCCAGGCGGGCCTACGAGCAGTACTTC
TRBJ1-5	TRBV28	few	TRBD1	CASRTGQGAQQPQHF	TGTGCCAGCAGAACCGGACAGGGGGCTCAACAGCCCCAGCATTTT
TRBJ1-4	TRBV29-1	.	.	CSVVGMGGEKLFF	TGCAGCGTTGTTGGTATGGGGGGTGAAAAACTGTTTTTT